The present T cell receptor beta chain was sequenced within a study of response to subunit inactivated influenza vaccine. Overall study findings and caveats: Each seasonal influenza vaccination, the authors suggested, recruits few new T cells.

The CDR3 contains 14 residues. Germline lookup yields CDR1 SGHTA and CDR2 FQGNSA. V lost 3 bases, J lost 3 bases, and 3 bases stayed unmatched. TCRdb independently ran MiXCR on the RT-PCR reads; one entry per CDR3 protein. Of over 400,000 distinct CDR3 sequences in the sample, approximately 10% were seen once. The table lists this clonotype with many counts. The target antigen is unknown. V gene TRBV7-2 combines with J gene TRBJ2-7, with 9 bases lining up with TRBD2. The clonotype comes from a man between 45 and 60 years old who received an inactivated influenza vaccine. Sequencing used PBMCs from blood, obtained 40 to 50 days after vaccination. The CDR3 loop is CASSLTSGIYEQYF. The CDR3 bases are TGTGCCAGCAGCTTGACTAGCGGAATCTACGAGCAGTACTTC.